These 10 T cell receptor beta chains originate from one sample sequenced in a study of tumor T cells in aggressive B-cell lymphoma. Here immunoSEQ multiplex PCR was the method, and the copy in TCRdb shows in-frame clones only, minus some. This table holds roughly 10,000 clones, around 90% found once. Specimen: tumor tissue. The receptors shown here come from an adult with diffuse large B cell lymphoma.

The gene calls are TRBV11-2 and TRBJ1-3, with D possibly matching TRBD1 (5 bases). CDR1 is SGHAT, CDR2 FQNNGV, per germline. V was shortened by 1 base and J by 2 bases, with 6 bases between the two germline ends. The CDR3 sequence is 14 residues long. The CDR3 DNA is TGTGCCAGCAGCTTAGGGGGGGCTGGAAACACCATATATTTT. Protein: CASSLGGAGNTIYF.

The rearrangement joins TRBV7-2 to TRBJ2-7, with 12 bases matching TRBD2. This CDR3 is 16 amino acids long. V trimming: 4 bases; J trimming: 7 bases; junction bases outside the gene matches: 11. The V gene's germline CDR1 is SGHTA and CDR2 FQGNSA. DNA for the CDR3: TGTGCCAGCAGCTCCAGAGCGAAACTAGCGGGAGGAGAGCAGTACTTC. Its translation is CASSSRAKLAGGEQYF.

The rearrangement uses TRBV29-1 and TRBJ2-7; 11 bases are shared with TRBD2. Looked up from germline, CDR1 is SQVTM and CDR2 is ANQGSEA. With V trimmed by 3 bases and J by 6 bases, 4 bases remained unmatched. The CDR3 length is 13 residues. In DNA, the CDR3 is TGCAGCGTTGATGGCCTAGCGGGAGGCGAGCAGTACTTC. It encodes CSVDGLAGGEQYF.

J is TRBJ2-1 and V is TRBV10-3, with 9 bases identical to TRBD1. The CDR3 consists of 16 residues. V shed 6 bases and J 0 bases; nucleotides not matched to a gene: 6. Germline CDR1 is ENHRY and CDR2 is SYGVKD. The CDR3 protein is CAIRTGGESSYNEQFF. The CDR3 bases are TGTGCCATCAGAACAGGGGGCGAGAGCTCCTACAATGAGCAGTTCTTC.

The chain has TRBV7-3 and TRBJ2-1; 9 nucleotides agree with TRBD2. The V gene end was trimmed by 1 base and the J gene end by 7 bases; junction bases not matched to a gene: 11. CDR3 length: 17 residues. Looked up from germline, CDR1 is SGHTA and CDR2 is FQGTGA. This chain's CDR3 is CASSLKGSGRVTNEQFF. CDR3 bases: TGTGCCAGCAGCTTAAAGGGTAGCGGGAGAGTTACGAATGAGCAGTTCTTC.

The chain joins TRBV6-6 to TRBJ2-5, with D tentatively TRBD2 (7 bases). Germline V gene data show CDR1 as MNHNY and CDR2 as SVGAGI (reference sequence). Trimming left V 7 bases short and J 4 bases short, with 19 bases between. The CDR3 is made up of 15 amino acids. CDR3: CASTPVGGPGETQYF. The CDR3 DNA follows: TGTGCCAGCACGCCGGTGGGGGGGCCCGGAGAGACCCAGTACTTC.

CDR3 protein: CAISAGTGGTDTQYF. The CDR3 DNA reads TGTGCCATCAGTGCCGGGACAGGGGGCACAGATACGCAGTATTTT. The chain joins TRBV10-3 to TRBJ2-3, with 10 bases lining up with TRBD1. This CDR3 comprises 15 residues. V lost 4 bases, J lost 1 base, and 2 bases stayed unmatched. Germline CDR1 is ENHRY and CDR2 is SYGVKD.

This sequence joins TRBV4-1 and TRBJ2-7; D perhaps matches TRBD2 (5 bases). The CDR3 runs 15 residues. The V end was cut by 0 bases, the J end by 2 bases, with 11 bases between. Germline V gene data show CDR1 as MGHRA and CDR2 as YSYEKL. CDR3 nucleotides: TGCGCCAGCAGCCAAGATCCGGGAATTGCCTACGAGCAGTACTTC. Residues: CASSQDPGIAYEQYF.

This sequence joins TRBV5-5 and TRBJ2-2; TRBD2 is a possible D gene (5 bases). CDR3 length equals 18 residues. The germline CDR1 and CDR2 sequences are SGHKS and YYEKEE (reference sequence). The V end lost 0 bases, the J end lost 7 bases, and 22 bases lay between the germline ends. The CDR3 here is CASSLAPTSFIQDGELFF. For the CDR3, the DNA is TGTGCCAGCAGCTTGGCCCCTACTAGTTTTATTCAGGACGGGGAGCTGTTTTTT.

This chain joins TRBV11-1 and TRBJ2-7; TRBD2 matches at 7 bases. V shed 8 bases, J shed 6 bases, and the junction held 10 bases outside the gene matches. CDR3 length equals 13 residues. Germline assignment: CDR1 SGHAT and CDR2 FQDESV (reference sequence). CDR3 DNA: TGTGCCAGCGGGGCCCGGTCGGGAGGCGAGCAGTACTTC. This codes for CASGARSGGEQYF.